The rows below give T cell receptor beta chains drawn from one sample of a study of shared clonotypes between healthy human individuals. Produced via immunoSEQ multiplex PCR; TCRdb's table is partial and in-frame only. The sample holds about 1,900,000 clones; approximately 95% are singletons and the top ten take more than 0.9%. Material for sequencing was naive CD8+ T cells sorted from blood. These receptors all come from a man aged 18 to 30 in good health. Both conserved end residues are part of each CDR3. A D gene is named only where the DNA matches it firmly. Size is stated for part of the rows, as once, few or many counts, or as a class when the clone is expanded.

.,TRBV1,TRBJ2-3,.,TGCACCCTAGCGGGGGGGCCAAGGACAGATACGCAGTATTTT,CTLAGGPRTDTQYF
.,TRBV11-2,TRBJ2-1,TRBD2,TGTGCCAGCAGCTCGGGACTAGCGGGAGGGCCGATTGAGCAGTTCTTC,CASSSGLAGGPIEQFF
once,TRBV13,TRBJ2-7,.,TGTGCCAGCAGCTCGACAGAAGGGGGGTACGAGCAGTACTTC,CASSSTEGGYEQYF
.,TRBV5-4,TRBJ1-4,.,TGTGCCAGCAGCTTGATGGGGACTGATAATGAAAAACTGTTTTTT,CASSLMGTDNEKLFF
once,TRBV19,TRBJ1-5,.,TGTGCCAGTTACGACAGGAATAGCAATCAGCCCCAGCATTTT,CASYDRNSNQPQHF
once,TRBV2,TRBJ1-2,.,TGTGCCAGTACAGTTGGCTACACCTTC,CASTVGYTF
.,TRBV4-1,TRBJ2-5,.,TGCGCCAGCAGCCAGATCAGGGGCGAGAGAGAGACCCAGTACTTC,CASSQIRGERETQYF
.,TRBV19,TRBJ2-7,.,TGTGCCAGTAGTATAGATCCTAGCGACGAGCAGTACTTC,CASSIDPSDEQYF
.,TRBV28,TRBJ2-7,TRBD1,TGTGCCAGCAGTTCGGACAGGGGACACGAGCAGTACTTC,CASSSDRGHEQYF
once,TRBV27,TRBJ2-7,.,TGTGCCAGCAGTCCAGTCGTTTTCAATACCTACGAGCAGTACTTC,CASSPVVFNTYEQYF
once,TRBV30,TRBJ2-3,TRBD2,TGTGCCTGGAGTGGGGAGGGTTCTAGCACAGATACGCAGTATTTT,CAWSGEGSSTDTQYF
.,TRBV27,TRBJ2-7,.,TGTGCCAGCAGTCCCGGGACGGCTGGCCACGAGCAGTACTTC,CASSPGTAGHEQYF
.,TRBV15,TRBJ1-4,.,TGTGCCACCAGCAGAGGCAGGTTAGGGGACGAAAAACTGTTTTTT,CATSRGRLGDEKLFF
.,TRBV7-7,TRBJ1-1,TRBD1,TGTGCTAGCAACGTCAGGGGGCTGGGTGAAGCTTTCTTT,CASNVRGLGEAFF
once,TRBV5-1,TRBJ1-5,.,TGCGCCAGCAGCTTTTCAGGGGCAGCAGATCAGCCCCAGCATTTT,CASSFSGAADQPQHF
.,TRBV29-1,TRBJ2-7,.,TGCAGCGCAGGCAGTGGGGACGAGCAGTACTTC,CSAGSGDEQYF
.,TRBV27,TRBJ2-7,TRBD2,TGTGCCAGCAGTTTCGGGGCGGGAGGGCCGCTCGAGCAGTACTTC,CASSFGAGGPLEQYF
.,TRBV9,TRBJ2-3,.,TGTGCCAGCAGCCTAGGACAAGACAGCACAGATACGCAGTATTTT,CASSLGQDSTDTQYF
.,TRBV5-1,TRBJ1-1,TRBD1,TGCGCCAGCAGCTTGGCCCCGACAGGGAGCGTGATGAACACTGAAGCTTTCTTT,CASSLAPTGSVMNTEAFF
.,TRBV27,TRBJ2-7,.,TGTGCCAGCTCGAAAGGGGCGGGCCCGATCTCCTACGAGCAGTACTTC,CASSKGAGPISYEQYF
.,TRBV23-1,TRBJ1-4,TRBD1,TGCGCCAGCAGTCCCGGAACAGGGGAGACTGAAAAACTGTTTTTT,CASSPGTGETEKLFF
.,TRBV25-1,TRBJ1-1,.,TGTGCCAGACCTAAGGGGGTTCGAAACACTGAAGCTTTCTTT,CARPKGVRNTEAFF
.,TRBV6-1,TRBJ2-7,.,TGTGCCAGTCTTTACGGGGGATATTACGAGCAGTACTTC,CASLYGGYYEQYF
.,TRBV2,TRBJ2-5,TRBD1,TGTGCCAGCAACACCGGAACAGGGGTATGGGAGACCCAGTACTTC,CASNTGTGVWETQYF
.,TRBV10-3,TRBJ2-5,TRBD2,TGTGCCATCAGTGAGTCCCAGGGAGGGCTCGAGACCCAGTACTTC,CAISESQGGLETQYF
.,TRBV5-6,TRBJ1-1,.,TGTGCCAGCAGCTTCTCCCCGAACACTGAAGCTTTCTTT,CASSFSPNTEAFF
.,TRBV2,TRBJ2-5,TRBD1,TGTGCCAGGGGACAGTACCAAGAGACCCAGTACTTC,CARGQYQETQYF
.,TRBV5-1,TRBJ2-7,.,TGCGCCAGCAATCCACTAGGACACGGAGCTCACTACGAGCAGTACTTC,CASNPLGHGAHYEQYF
.,TRBV11-2,TRBJ2-4,.,TGTGCCAGCAGGGGGGCGAGTGGAGACATTCAGTACTTC,CASRGASGDIQYF
.,TRBV9,TRBJ2-1,TRBD2,TGTGCCAGCAGCGTAGAAAGGACTAGCGTCAATGAGCAGTTCTTC,CASSVERTSVNEQFF
.,TRBV23-1,TRBJ1-1,TRBD1,TGCGCCAGCAGTCAACCTGACAGGGGGTTTTCGCCTGAAGCTTTCTTT,CASSQPDRGFSPEAFF
.,TRBV11-2,TRBJ2-7,.,TGTGCCAGCAGCTTAGGCAGGGGAGGGACCTACGAGCAGTACTTC,CASSLGRGGTYEQYF
.,TRBV5-6,TRBJ2-7,.,TGTGCCAGCAGCTTGGGAACCGAGCAGTACTTC,CASSLGTEQYF
once,TRBV6-5,TRBJ2-3,.,TGTGCCAGCAGCCCAATTGGTACTGATACGCAGTATTTT,CASSPIGTDTQYF